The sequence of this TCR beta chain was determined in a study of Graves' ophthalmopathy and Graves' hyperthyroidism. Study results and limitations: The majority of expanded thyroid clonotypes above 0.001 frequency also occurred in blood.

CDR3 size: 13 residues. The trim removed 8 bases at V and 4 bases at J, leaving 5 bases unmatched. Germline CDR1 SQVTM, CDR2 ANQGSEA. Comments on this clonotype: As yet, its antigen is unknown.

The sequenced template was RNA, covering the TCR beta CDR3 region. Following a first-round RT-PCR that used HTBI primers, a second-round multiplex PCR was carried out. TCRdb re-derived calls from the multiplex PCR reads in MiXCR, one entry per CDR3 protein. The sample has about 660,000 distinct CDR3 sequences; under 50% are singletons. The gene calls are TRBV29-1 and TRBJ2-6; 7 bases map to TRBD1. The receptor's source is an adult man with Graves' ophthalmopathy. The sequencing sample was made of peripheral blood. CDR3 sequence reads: CSSTGVGANVLTF. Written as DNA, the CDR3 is TGCAGCAGTACAGGGGTAGGGGCCAACGTCCTGACTTTC.